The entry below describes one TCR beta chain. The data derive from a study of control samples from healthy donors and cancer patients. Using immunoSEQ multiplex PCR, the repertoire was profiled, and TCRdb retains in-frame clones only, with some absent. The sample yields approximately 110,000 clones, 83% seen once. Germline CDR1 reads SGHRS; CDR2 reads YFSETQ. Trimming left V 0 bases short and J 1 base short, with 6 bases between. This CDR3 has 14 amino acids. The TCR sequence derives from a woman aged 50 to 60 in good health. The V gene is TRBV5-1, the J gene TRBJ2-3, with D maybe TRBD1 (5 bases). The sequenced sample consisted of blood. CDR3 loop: CASSLEQGTDTQYF. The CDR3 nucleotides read TGCGCCAGCAGCTTGGAACAGGGCACAGATACGCAGTATTTT.